A selection of T cell receptor beta chains follows, all from one sample in a study of T cells in Graves' hyperthyroidism and ophthalmopathy. A single record per CDR3 protein comes from TCRdb applying MiXCR to the multiplex PCR reads. This table has around 700,000 distinct CDR3 sequences, 18% appearing once. The sequencing input was blood. These receptor sequences come from a woman aged 50 to 65 with Graves' hyperthyroidism that later progressed to Graves' ophthalmopathy. Each CDR3 is given with its conserved first and last residue. Fields, in order: D gene, J gene, V gene, clone size, CDR3 DNA, CDR3 protein. D genes are given only for firm matches. Where a row states a size, it is once, few, many or the class of an expanded clone; other rows omit it.

. | TRBJ2-7 | TRBV10-2 | few | TGCGCCAGCAGTGAAGGGCAGGTTTCCTACGAGCAGTACTTC | CASSEGQVSYEQYF
. | TRBJ2-5 | TRBV6-1 | . | TGTGCCAGCAGTGAAGTGAGTGACGAGGAGACCCAGTACTTC | CASSEVSDEETQYF
. | TRBJ1-1 | TRBV29-1 | . | TGCAGCGTTGTCCGGAACACTGAAGCTTTCTTT | CSVVRNTEAFF
. | TRBJ1-1 | TRBV3-1 | many | TGTGCCAGCAGCCCAACCGGGGGCCCTGAAGCTTTCTTT | CASSPTGGPEAFF
. | TRBJ1-1 | TRBV3-1 | many | TGTGCCAGCAGCCAAGCTTCCCCCCGGGAAACTTTCTTT | CASSQASPRETFF
TRBD2 | TRBJ2-3 | TRBV7-2 | many | TGTGCCAGCAGCGGTGATGAGACTAGCGCCTTTATTACTAGCACAGATACGCAGTATTTT | CASSGDETSAFITSTDTQYF
TRBD2 | TRBJ2-7 | TRBV20-1 | . | TGCAGTGCTTCGACTAGCGGGGCAGTCTTCTACGAGCAGTACTTC | CSASTSGAVFYEQYF
TRBD2 | TRBJ2-1 | TRBV6-2/TRBV6-3 | many | TGTGCCAGCAGTTATCCGGCTAGCGGGGGGTTAAATGAGCAGTTCTTC | CASSYPASGGLNEQFF
TRBD1 | TRBJ1-1 | TRBV18 | many | TGTGCCAGCTCACCACCGGACAGGGCAGGCACTGAAGCTTTCTTT | CASSPPDRAGTEAFF
. | TRBJ2-7 | TRBV7-8 | many | TGTGCCAGCACTCCCCTTTTCGGCTTCTCCTACGAGCAGTACTTC | CASTPLFGFSYEQYF
. | TRBJ1-2 | TRBV5-1 | few | TGCGCCAGCAGCTATTCGACGACAGGAAACTATGGCTACACCTTC | CASSYSTTGNYGYTF
TRBD1 | TRBJ2-6 | TRBV5-1 | . | TGCGCCAGCAGCTCGGGACAGTCCCTCTCTGGGGCCAACGTCCTGACTTTC | CASSSGQSLSGANVLTF
TRBD1 | TRBJ2-1 | TRBV7-8 | many | TGTGCCAGCAGCACTCGCCGGGACAGCTCCTACAATGAGCAGTTCTTC | CASSTRRDSSYNEQFF
TRBD2 | TRBJ2-2 | TRBV7-6 | many | TGTGCCAGCAGCCCTGTAGCGGGGGGGAACACCGGGGAGCTGTTTTTT | CASSPVAGGNTGELFF
. | TRBJ1-6 | TRBV6-1 | . | TGTGCCAGCAGTGAAATCAGGCCCTATAATTCACCCCTCCACTTT | CASSEIRPYNSPLHF
. | TRBJ1-6 | TRBV6-1 | . | TGTGCCAGCAGCCCTAGAGGGCAAAATAATTCACCCCTCCACTTT | CASSPRGQNNSPLHF
. | TRBJ1-3 | TRBV18 | . | TGTGCCAGCTCAGTCCGGGATTTCCGTGGAAACACCATATATTTT | CASSVRDFRGNTIYF
TRBD2 | TRBJ2-3 | TRBV20-1 | many | TGCAGTGCTAGTGATAGCGGGGGGGGAACACTAAGCACAGATACGCAGTATTTT | CSASDSGGGTLSTDTQYF
TRBD2 | TRBJ2-3 | TRBV5-1 | few | TGCGCCAGCAGCTCCGCCGGGACTAGCGTAACTAGCACAGATACGCAGTATTTT | CASSSAGTSVTSTDTQYF
. | TRBJ1-1 | TRBV3-1 | many | TGTGCCAGCAGCCAAGATTTGGGCGGGCTACAGACTGAAGCTTTCTTT | CASSQDLGGLQTEAFF
. | TRBJ2-4 | TRBV4-1 | . | TGCGCCAGCAGCCAAGATTCGAAGGGGGTAGCCAAAAACATTCAGTACTTC | CASSQDSKGVAKNIQYF
. | TRBJ2-3 | TRBV3-1 | many | TGTGCCAGCAGCCAAGCGGACGTGGTAGATACGCAGTATTTT | CASSQADVVDTQYF
TRBD1 | TRBJ1-1 | TRBV5-1 | many | TGCGCCAGCAGTTTGGACAGGGTTGTGAGCACTGAAGCTTTCTTT | CASSLDRVVSTEAFF
TRBD1 | TRBJ1-2 | TRBV27 | many | TGTGCCAGCAGTTTATGGGGACAGGGCTTAGCTAACTATGGCTACACCTTC | CASSLWGQGLANYGYTF
. | TRBJ2-7 | TRBV12-3/TRBV12-4 | many | TGTGCCAGCAGTTCACCAGGGGACGGGGCCTACGAGCAGTACTTC | CASSSPGDGAYEQYF
. | TRBJ2-2 | TRBV6-1 | . | TGTGCCAGCAGTGATAGGAATCGCGTGGTTTCCACCGGGGAGCTGTTTTTT | CASSDRNRVVSTGELFF
. | TRBJ2-7 | TRBV5-1 | many | TGCGCCAGCAGCTTGGGGGGGGTATCGAGCCACGAGCAGTACTTC | CASSLGGVSSHEQYF
. | TRBJ1-2 | TRBV29-1 | few | TGCAGCGTTGAAGGCTGGGGAGAAGACTATGGCTACACCTTC | CSVEGWGEDYGYTF
TRBD1 | TRBJ1-2 | TRBV2 | many | TGTGCCAGCAGCCGGGACAGCGATGTTCTCTATGGCTACACCTTC | CASSRDSDVLYGYTF
TRBD1 | TRBJ2-3 | TRBV3-1 | many | TGTGCCAGCAGCATACAGGGGATCAGGGCAGATACGCAGTATTTT | CASSIQGIRADTQYF
. | TRBJ2-7 | TRBV7-8 | many | TGTGCCAGCAGCTTAGAGGGCAGGGCGGACGAGCAGTACTTC | CASSLEGRADEQYF
. | TRBJ1-1 | TRBV20-1 | many | TGCAGTGCTAGATTGGGGAACACTGAAGCTTTCTTT | CSARLGNTEAFF
TRBD1 | TRBJ2-1 | TRBV5-1 | . | TGCGCCAGCAGCTTGGATCCGGGACAGGGGTACAATGAGCAGTTCTTC | CASSLDPGQGYNEQFF
. | TRBJ1-1 | TRBV12-3/TRBV12-4 | . | TGTGCCCGCAGTTTATTCCAGGGCACTGAAGCTTTCTTT | CARSLFQGTEAFF
. | TRBJ1-3 | TRBV5-1 | few | TGCGCCAGCAGCCCGACAGCTAACTCTGGAAACACCATATATTTT | CASSPTANSGNTIYF
. | TRBJ1-1 | TRBV4-1 | . | TGCGCCAGCAGCCAAGATATCCTATACACTGAAGCTTTCTTT | CASSQDILYTEAFF
. | TRBJ1-2 | TRBV18 | many | TGTGCCAGCTCACCCCTAGTCGGGGAGCCGGCGTACGGCTACACCTTC | CASSPLVGEPAYGYTF
. | TRBJ1-2 | TRBV5-5 | many | TGTGCCAGTCAGGCCTGGAGAACTAACTATGGCTACACCTTC | CASQAWRTNYGYTF